Presented here are 16 T cell receptor beta chains from one specimen sequenced in a study of T cell responses to AZD1222 COVID-19 vaccine. Sequencing was performed with immunoSEQ multiplex PCR; in TCRdb, only in-frame clones are kept and a portion is missing. The sample includes around 160,000 clones, 92% seen only once; the top ten take 1.1%. The material sequenced was peripheral blood, taken 28 days after the second AZD1222 dose. All receptors come from an adult who received the AZD1222 COVID-19 vaccine.

J is TRBJ1-5 and V is TRBV7-8; a weak D match, TRBD1 (6 bases). The CDR3 totals 15 residues. The V gene's germline CDR1 is SGHVS and CDR2 FQNEAQ. V lost 1 base and J lost 4, with 11 bases in between. This chain's CDR3 is CASSLVGGANQPQHF. DNA for the CDR3: TGTGCCAGCAGCTTAGTGGGGGGGGCTAATCAGCCCCAGCATTTT.

The chain has TRBV5-5 and TRBJ2-7; TRBD1 aligns across 7 bases. This CDR3 is 15 amino acids long. CDR1 and CDR2 (germline): SGHKS, YYEKEE (reference sequence). With 1 base clipped from V and 0 bases from J, the junction kept 4 bases outside the gene matches. CDR3: CASSLITGASYEQYF. The CDR3 DNA is TGTGCCAGCAGCTTGATAACAGGGGCCTCCTACGAGCAGTACTTC.

The chain recombines TRBV5-6 with TRBJ1-2; the match to TRBD1 covers 10 bases. J gave up 3 bases and V 4 bases, and 0 bases lay outside the gene matches. The CDR3 sequence is 13 residues long. Germline V lookup: CDR1 SGHDT, CDR2 YYEEEE. The CDR3 here is CASSGTGDYGYTF. Written as DNA, the CDR3 is TGTGCCAGCAGCGGGACAGGGGACTATGGCTACACCTTC.

CDR3 coding DNA: TGCGCCAGCAGCCTCGTTAGTCCTAACTATGGCTACACCTTC. Its protein is CASSLVSPNYGYTF. This sequence joins TRBV5-1 and TRBJ1-2; D is unclear. The CDR3 length is 14 residues. CDR1 SGHRS and CDR2 YFSETQ come from the germline V gene. V gave up 4 bases and J gave up 0 bases, with 10 bases separating them.

This clone was recorded once. The chain employs TRBV10-3 and TRBJ1-2, with D perhaps matching TRBD1 (6 bases). Germline V CDR1 and CDR2: ENHRY, SYGVKD. V gave up 6 bases and J gave up 3 bases, with 8 bases separating them. The CDR3 covers 12 residues. CDR3 coding DNA: TGTGCCATCAGGACAGGAGACTATGGCTACACCTTC. Protein sequence: CAIRTGDYGYTF.

The gene calls are TRBV12-3 or TRBV12-4 and TRBJ1-1; no clear D gene. The V end was cut by 3 bases, the J end by 5 bases, with 10 bases between. This CDR3 region has 13 residues. The CDR3 loop reads CASSFVDWTEAFF. CDR3 in DNA: TGTGCCAGCAGTTTTGTAGACTGGACTGAAGCTTTCTTT.

Turning to this clone: The identical CDR3 is also encoded by other nucleotide sequences in the sample. This rearrangement joins TRBV6-5 to TRBJ1-1; no reliable D call. Trimming removed 0 bases at V and 5 bases at J, with 10 bases between. The CDR3 length is 14 residues. CDR1 is MNHEY and CDR2 is SVGAGI in the germline V gene. The CDR3 sequence is CASSYSGGRTEAFF. The CDR3 DNA sequence: TGTGCCAGCAGTTACTCAGGAGGGAGGACTGAAGCTTTCTTT.

CDR3 region: CSVRPREYEQYF. For the CDR3, the DNA is TGCAGCGTTCGGCCAAGAGAATACGAGCAGTACTTC. The J gene is TRBJ2-7, the V gene TRBV29-1; D gene ambiguous. Germline CDR1 is SQVTM and CDR2 is ANQGSEA. The CDR3 extends over 12 amino acids. Between the trimmed V and J ends, which lost 5 bases and 4 bases, there was a span of 12 bases.

CDR3 in DNA: TGTGCCAGTAGTTTACAGGGCTTGGGGTTGGACACTGAAGCTTTCTTT. This translates into CASSLQGLGLDTEAFF. This rearrangement joins TRBV19 to TRBJ1-1; D possibly corresponds to TRBD1 (6 bases). The ends were cut back, 5 bases at V and 3 bases at J, with 19 bases in the middle. The CDR3 totals 16 residues. Germline CDR1 is LNHDA and CDR2 is SQIVND (reference sequence).

This clone was observed a single time. The chain joins TRBV27 to TRBJ1-2; tentative D call: TRBD1 (5 bases). Germline CDR1 and CDR2: MNHEY and SMNVEV (reference sequence). The CDR3 runs 14 residues. V shed 8 bases and J shed 5 bases, with 18 bases lying between them. The CDR3 spells CASSQGEALYGYTF. In nucleotides, the CDR3 is TGTGCCAGCTCCCAAGGGGAGGCCTTATATGGCTACACCTTC.

The chain combines TRBV19 with TRBJ1-3; TRBD1 might be the D (5 bases). The CDR3 covers 15 residues. Per the germline V gene, CDR1 is LNHDA and CDR2 is SQIVND (reference sequence). Trimming took off 7 bases at V and 0 bases at J, with 13 bases between the two ends. CDR3 sequence reads: CASTWDESSGNTIYF. The CDR3 nucleotides read TGTGCCAGTACCTGGGACGAGAGCTCTGGAAACACCATATATTTT.

The DNA of the CDR3 is TGTGCCAGCAGGAACGCCTTAAGCTTCTCCTACAATGAGCAGTTCTTC. Residues: CASRNALSFSYNEQFF. The J gene is TRBJ2-1, the V gene TRBV6-4; D remains ambiguous. With 6 bases removed from V and 0 bases from J, the gap between germline ends came to 15 bases. CDR3 size: 16 residues. Germline CDR1 MRHNA, CDR2 SNTAGT.

This clone has only one observation. The genes are TRBV7-9 and TRBJ1-4; 7 nucleotides align to TRBD1. Trimming took 4 bases from V and 1 from J; bases not matched to a gene: 9. There are 17 residues in the CDR3. CDR1 is SEHNR, CDR2 FQNEAQ, per germline (reference sequence). In DNA form, the CDR3 reads TGTGCCAGCAGCTCGCCCAGGGGGGTACAAACTAATGAAAAACTGTTTTTT. Its translation: CASSSPRGVQTNEKLFF.

The chain uses TRBV7-2 and TRBJ1-1; TRBD1 agrees at 7 bases. Germline CDR1 reads SGHTA; CDR2 reads FQGNSA. The length of the CDR3 is 15 residues. V was clipped by 3 bases and J by 3 bases; unmatched bases: 7. The CDR3 loop is CASSFTTGMYTEAFF. The DNA for the CDR3 is TGTGCCAGCAGCTTCACGACAGGGATGTACACTGAAGCTTTCTTT.

The chain joins TRBV9 to TRBJ1-5; a weak D match, TRBD1 (6 bases). In germline, CDR1 is SGDLS, CDR2 YYNGEE. This CDR3 is built from 16 residues. The ends were cut back, 0 bases at V and 5 bases at J, with 15 bases in the middle. CDR3 in amino acids: CASSVGEGEGDQPQHF. The CDR3 DNA is TGTGCCAGCAGCGTAGGGGAGGGAGAGGGGGATCAGCCCCAGCATTTT.

V is TRBV7-9 and J is TRBJ1-1; possible D gene TRBD1, 6 bases. This CDR3 has 13 residues. V was trimmed by 5 bases and J by 8 bases, leaving 15 bases between them. Looked up from germline, CDR1 is SEHNR and CDR2 is FQNEAQ (reference sequence). The CDR3 sequence is CASSTTRQAEAFF. The CDR3 DNA follows: TGTGCCAGCAGCACCACTAGACAGGCAGAAGCTTTCTTT.